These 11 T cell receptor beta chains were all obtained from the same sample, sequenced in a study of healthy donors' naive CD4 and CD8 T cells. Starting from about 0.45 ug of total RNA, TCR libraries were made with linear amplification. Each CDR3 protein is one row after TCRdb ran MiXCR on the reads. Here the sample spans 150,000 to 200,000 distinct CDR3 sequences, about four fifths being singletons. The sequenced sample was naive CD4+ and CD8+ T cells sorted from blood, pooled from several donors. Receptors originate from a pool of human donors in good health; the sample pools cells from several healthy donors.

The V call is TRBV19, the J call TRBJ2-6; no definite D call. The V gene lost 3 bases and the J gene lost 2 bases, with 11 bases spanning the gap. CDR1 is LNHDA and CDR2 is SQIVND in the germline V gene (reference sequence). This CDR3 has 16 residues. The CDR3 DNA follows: TGTGCCAGTAGTATGTTGGATCGAGCTGGGGCCAACGTCCTGACTTTC. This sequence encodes CASSMLDRAGANVLTF. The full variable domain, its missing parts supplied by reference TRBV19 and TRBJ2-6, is DGGITQSPKYLFRKEGQNVTLSCEQNLNHDAMYWYRQDPGQGLRLIYYSQIVNDFQKGDIAEGYSVSREKKESFPLTVTSAQKNPTAFYLCASSMLDRAGANVLTFGAGSRLTVL.

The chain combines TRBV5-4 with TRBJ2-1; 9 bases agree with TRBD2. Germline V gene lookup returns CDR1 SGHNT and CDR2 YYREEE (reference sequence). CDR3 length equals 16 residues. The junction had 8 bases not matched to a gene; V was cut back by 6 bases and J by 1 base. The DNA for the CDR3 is TGTGCCAGCATCCCGACTAGCGGCCCTTCCTACAATGAGCAGTTCTTC. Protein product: CASIPTSGPSYNEQFF.

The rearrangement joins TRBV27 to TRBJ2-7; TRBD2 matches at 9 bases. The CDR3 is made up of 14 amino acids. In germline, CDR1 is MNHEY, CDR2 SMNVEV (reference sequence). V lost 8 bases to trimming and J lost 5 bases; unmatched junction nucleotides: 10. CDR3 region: CASRRTSVRHEQYF. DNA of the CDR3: TGTGCCAGCCGCCGGACTAGCGTTAGGCACGAGCAGTACTTC.

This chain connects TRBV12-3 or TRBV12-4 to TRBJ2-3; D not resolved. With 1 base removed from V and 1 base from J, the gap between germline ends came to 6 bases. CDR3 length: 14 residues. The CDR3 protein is CASSLDSGTDTQYF. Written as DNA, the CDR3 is TGTGCCAGCAGTTTAGACAGTGGCACAGATACGCAGTATTTT.

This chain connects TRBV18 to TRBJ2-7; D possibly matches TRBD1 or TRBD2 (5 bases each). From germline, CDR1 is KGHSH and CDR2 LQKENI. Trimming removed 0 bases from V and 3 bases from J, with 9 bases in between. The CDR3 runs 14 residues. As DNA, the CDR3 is TGTGCCAGCTCACCACCGGGACCGAGCTACGAGCAGTACTTC. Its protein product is CASSPPGPSYEQYF.

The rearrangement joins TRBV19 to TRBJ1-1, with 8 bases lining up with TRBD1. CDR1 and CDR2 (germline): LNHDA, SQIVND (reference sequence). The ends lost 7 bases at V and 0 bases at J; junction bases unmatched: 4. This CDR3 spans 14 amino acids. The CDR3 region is CASKRDRMNTEAFF. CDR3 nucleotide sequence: TGTGCCAGTAAGAGGGACAGGATGAACACTGAAGCTTTCTTT.

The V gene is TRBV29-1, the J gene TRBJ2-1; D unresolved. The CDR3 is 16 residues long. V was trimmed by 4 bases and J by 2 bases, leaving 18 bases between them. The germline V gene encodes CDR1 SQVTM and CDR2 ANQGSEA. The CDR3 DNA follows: TGCAGCGTTGTCGTTGTGGATAATTTCACCTACAATGAGCAGTTCTTC. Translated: CSVVVVDNFTYNEQFF.

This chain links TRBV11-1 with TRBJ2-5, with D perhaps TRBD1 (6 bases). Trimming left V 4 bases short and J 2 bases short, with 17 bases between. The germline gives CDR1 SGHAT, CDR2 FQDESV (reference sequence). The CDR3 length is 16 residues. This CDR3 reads CASSSTGRFKQETQYF. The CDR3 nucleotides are TGTGCCAGCAGCTCCACAGGGAGATTTAAACAAGAGACCCAGTACTTC. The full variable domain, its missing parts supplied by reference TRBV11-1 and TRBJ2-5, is EAEVAQSPRYKITEKSQAVAFWCDPISGHATLYWYRQILGQGPELLVQFQDESVVDDSQLPKDRFSAERLKGVDSTLKIQPAELGDSAMYLCASSSTGRFKQETQYFGPGTRLLVL.

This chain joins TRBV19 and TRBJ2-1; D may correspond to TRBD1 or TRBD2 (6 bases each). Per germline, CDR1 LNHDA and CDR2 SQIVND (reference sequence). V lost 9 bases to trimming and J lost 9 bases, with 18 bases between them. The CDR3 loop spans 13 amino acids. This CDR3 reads CASDSGGLGEQFF. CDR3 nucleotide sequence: TGTGCCAGCGACTCCGGGGGCTTAGGTGAGCAGTTCTTC.

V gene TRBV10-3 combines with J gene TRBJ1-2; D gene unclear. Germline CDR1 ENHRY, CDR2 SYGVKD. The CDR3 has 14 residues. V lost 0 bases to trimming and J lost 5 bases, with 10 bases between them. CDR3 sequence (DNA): TGTGCCATCAGTGAGTCGAATCTCCCTTATGGCTACACCTTC. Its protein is CAISESNLPYGYTF.

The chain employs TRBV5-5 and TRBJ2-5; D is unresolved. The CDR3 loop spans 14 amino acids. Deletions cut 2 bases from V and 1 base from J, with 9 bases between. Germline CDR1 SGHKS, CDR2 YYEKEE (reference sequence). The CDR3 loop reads CASSFRVPQETQYF. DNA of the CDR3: TGTGCCAGCAGCTTTAGGGTCCCCCAAGAGACCCAGTACTTC. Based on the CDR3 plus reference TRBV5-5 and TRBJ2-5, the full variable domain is DAGVTQSPTHLIKTRGQQVTLRCSPISGHKSVSWYQQVLGQGPQFIFQYYEKEERGRGNFPDRFSARQFPNYSSELNVNALLLGDSALYLCASSFRVPQETQYFGPGTRLLVL.